The 26 T cell receptor beta chains below come from one sample, sequenced in a study of T cell clonality in common variable immunodeficiency. Broader study findings: In common variable immunodeficiency, TCR beta chains reportedly carried fewer deletions and N-nucleotide insertions.

These receptors have no known antigen. Sequencing was performed with immunoSEQ multiplex PCR; in TCRdb, only in-frame clones are kept and a portion is missing. The sample was found to contain roughly 17,000 clones, and every one recurs. The sequenced material came from peripheral blood mononuclear cells. These receptor sequences come from a human donor with common variable immunodeficiency.

As to this clone: The CDR3 end lies 3 residues beyond the end of the read and is filled in from the germline J gene. The gene calls are TRBV13 and TRBJ2-7; weak D call: TRBD2 (6 bases). Between the trimmed V and J ends, which lost 6 bases and 5 bases, there was a span of 14 bases. Germline CDR1 reads PRHDT; CDR2 reads FYEKMQ (reference sequence). The CDR3 length is 13 residues. The sequenced part of the CDR3 DNA is TGTGCCAGCAGAAAAAGAGGAGGGGACGAG. This codes for CASRKRGGDE. The entire CDR3 protein reads CASRKRGGDEQYF.

To note about this clone: The sequenced fragment ends 3 residues before the CDR3 boundary, so the rest is inferred from the germline J gene. The V gene is TRBV19, the J gene TRBJ2-3, with 9 bases aligning to TRBD1. The length of the CDR3 is 15 residues. CDR1 and CDR2 (germline): LNHDA, SQIVND (reference sequence). Germline trimming cut 6 bases from V and 2 bases from J; bases unmatched to any gene: 6. The sequenced CDR3 bases are TGTGCCAGTAGGGACCGGGACAGGGCCACAGATACG. This gives the protein CASRDRDRATDT. Given in full, the CDR3 is CASRDRDRATDTQYF.

About this clone itself: The read falls 3 residues short of the CDR3 end, and the missing part is taken from the germline J gene. The chain carries TRBV2 and TRBJ2-3, with 10 positions matching TRBD2. This CDR3 is built from 15 residues. In germline, CDR1 is SNHLY, CDR2 FYNNEI. The V and J ends lost 5 bases and 8 bases, in that order; junction bases with no gene match: 10. Partial CDR3 DNA: TGTGCCAGCAGTAGTCTAGCGGGGGCACCGGGTACG. It encodes CASSSLAGAPGT. The complete CDR3 sequence is CASSSLAGAPGTQYF.

This clone came up many times. The read ends 3 residues before the CDR3 terminus; that terminus is restored from the germline J gene. The rearrangement joins TRBV5-6 to TRBJ1-2; D call uncertain. This CDR3 spans 14 amino acids. Trimming took off 4 bases at V and 5 bases at J, with 15 bases between the two ends. Germline assignment: CDR1 SGHDT and CDR2 YYEEEE. The CDR3 DNA, read in part, is TGTGCCAGCAGCGTTGGAGGGTCGGAATATGGC. This gives the protein CASSVGGSEYG. The full CDR3 sequence reads CASSVGGSEYGYTF. The whole variable domain, filled in from reference TRBV5-6 and TRBJ1-2, reads DAGVTQSPTHLIKTRGQQVTLRCSPKSGHDTVSWYQQALGQGPQFIFQYYEEEERQRGNFPDRFSGHQFPNYSSELNVNALLLGDSALYLCASSVGGSEYGYTFGSGTRLTVV.

Here the CDR3 reads CASSLPRPSSYNEQFF. Partial CDR3 DNA: TGCGCCAGCAGCCTTCCCCGACCTAGCTCCTACAATGAG. The rearrangement links TRBV5-1 to TRBJ2-1; D is ambiguous. Read coverage stops 3 residues before the CDR3 terminus; the germline J gene supplies the remainder. V shed 4 bases and J shed 0 bases, with 14 bases lying between them. The CDR3 contains 16 residues. Germline values: CDR1 SGHRS, CDR2 YFSETQ.

Turning to this clone: The CDR3 is cut off 3 residues early in the read; its end comes from the germline J gene. V is TRBV7-2 and J is TRBJ2-1, with 8 positions matching TRBD2. In germline, CDR1 is SGHTA, CDR2 FQGNSA. Trimming removed 1 base from V and 4 bases from J; junction bases left unmatched: 3. CDR3 size: 15 residues. This chain's CDR3 is CASSLVGGAYNEQFF. The CDR3 bases that were read are TGTGCCAGCAGCTTAGTCGGGGGGGCTTACAATGAG.

This clone was recorded a few times. The read is 3 residues too short to cover the CDR3 end, so that end is filled in from the germline J gene. V is TRBV7-8 and J is TRBJ2-7; 9 bases agree with TRBD2. The V segment lost 5 bases and the J segment 1 base; nucleotides outside the gene matches: 3. The germline V gene has CDR1 SGHVS and CDR2 FQNEAQ. The CDR3 runs to 14 residues. CDR3 residues: CASSPLAGSYEQYF. CDR3 DNA (partial): TGTGCCAGCAGCCCCCTAGCGGGATCCTACGAG.

This clone appeared a few times. The read gets to within 3 residues of the CDR3 end, and the germline J gene fills in the rest. The chain employs TRBV6-1 and TRBJ2-7, with 10 positions matching TRBD2. After removal of 4 bases from V and 2 bases from J, the junction contained 5 bases not matched to a gene. This CDR3 contains 15 residues. Per the germline V gene, CDR1 is MNHNS and CDR2 is SASEGT. The part of the CDR3 DNA that was read is TGTGCCAGCAGTGGTCTAGCGGGGGCTCCCTACGAG. Protein product: CASSGLAGAPYE. The CDR3, in full, reads CASSGLAGAPYEQYF.

With respect to this clone: The missing CDR3 end, 3 residues past where the read stops, is filled in from the germline J gene. V is TRBV20-1 and J is TRBJ1-1, with 8 positions matching TRBD1. Germline CDR1 is DFQATT and CDR2 is SNEGSKA (reference sequence). The CDR3 totals 15 residues. Trimming cost V 4 bases and J 2 bases; bases outside gene matches: 9. This CDR3 is CSAIRGRLGNTEAFF. CDR3 DNA (partial): TGCAGTGCTATCAGGGGGCGGCTGGGAAACACTGAA.

In the case of this clone: The read ends 3 residues before the CDR3 terminus; that terminus is restored from the germline J gene. The chain couples TRBV19 to TRBJ2-1; 9 bases are a match to TRBD2. This CDR3 is 15 amino acids long. Germline V CDR1 and CDR2: LNHDA, SQIVND (reference sequence). V lost 7 bases and J lost 4; bases outside the gene matches: 8. The CDR3 DNA, read in part, is TGTGCCAGTACCGTGGAGCTAGCGGGGTACAATGAG. This gives the protein CASTVELAGYNE. The entire CDR3 protein reads CASTVELAGYNEQFF.

The table lists this clone with many counts. The read halts 3 residues ahead of the CDR3 end, with the missing end drawn from the germline J gene. V and J are TRBV7-2 and TRBJ2-6; D is unresolved. Germline assignment: CDR1 SGHTA and CDR2 FQGNSA. The CDR3 is 14 residues long. The V gene lost 5 bases and the J gene lost 2 bases, with 7 bases spanning the gap. The chain's CDR3 is CASSQDAGANVLTF. The part of the CDR3 DNA that was read is TGTGCCAGCAGCCAGGATGCTGGGGCCAACGTC.

This clone was counted many times. From the germline J gene comes the end of the CDR3, since the read stops 3 residues before it. This chain joins TRBV19 and TRBJ1-1; 8 bases line up with TRBD1. V was clipped by 7 bases and J by 5 bases; unmatched bases: 6. The CDR3 contains 13 residues. Per the germline V gene, CDR1 is LNHDA and CDR2 is SQIVND (reference sequence). The sequenced CDR3 bases are TGTGCCAGTAAGGGTCAGGGGGCAACTGAA. Protein product: CASKGQGATE. The whole CDR3 sequence is CASKGQGATEAFF.

By share of the sample, this clone is medium-sized. The CDR3 extends 3 residues past the end of the read, so its final part is completed from the germline J gene. The V gene is TRBV29-1, the J gene TRBJ2-5, with 12 bases that match TRBD2. Germline loops: CDR1 SQVTM, CDR2 ANQGSEA. V was clipped by 1 base and J by 6 bases; unmatched bases: 9. The CDR3 runs to 16 residues. CDR3 in amino acids: CSVEGLAGAQRKTQYF. The covered CDR3 bases are TGCAGCGTTGAAGGACTAGCGGGGGCTCAGAGGAAGACC.

Details on this clone: The CDR3 end is not reached by the read, which stops 3 residues before it; the germline J gene fills it in. The rearrangement joins TRBV7-8 to TRBJ2-5; D call uncertain. The CDR3 runs to 12 residues. Germline V gene data show CDR1 as SGHVS and CDR2 as FQNEAQ. The germline V and J ends were trimmed by 5 bases and 2 bases, with 6 bases remaining between them. Here the CDR3 reads CASSHPQETQYF. Partial CDR3 DNA: TGTGCCAGCAGCCATCCACAAGAGACC.

This clone was counted only a few times. Read coverage stops 3 residues before the CDR3 terminus; the germline J gene supplies the remainder. J is TRBJ2-7 and V is TRBV6-1; a possible D gene is TRBD1 (5 bases). Germline CDR1 reads MNHNS; CDR2 reads SASEGT. There are 15 residues in the CDR3. V dropped 3 bases and J dropped 3 bases, with 15 bases sitting between them. CDR3 DNA, as far as it was read: TGTGCCAGCAGTGATTTTGCAGGGATCCACTACGAG. Translating it yields CASSDFAGIHYE. The full CDR3 reads CASSDFAGIHYEQYF.

This clone was seen a handful of times. The read ends 3 residues shy of where the CDR3 ends; the end is completed using the germline J gene. The J gene is TRBJ2-7, the V gene TRBV7-6; 12 bases match TRBD2. The junction had 4 bases not matched to a gene; V was cut back by 5 bases and J by 2 bases. This CDR3 has 15 amino acids. Germline V gene lookup returns CDR1 SGHVS and CDR2 FNYEAQ. The CDR3: CASSNGLAGTYEQYF. Incomplete CDR3 DNA: TGTGCCAGCAGCAACGGACTAGCGGGGACCTACGAG.

This clone was counted at least ten times. The sequence runs out 3 residues before the end of the CDR3; the remainder is reconstructed from the germline J gene. The J gene is TRBJ2-5, the V gene TRBV20-1; a possible D gene is TRBD2 (6 bases). The germline gives CDR1 DFQATT, CDR2 SNEGSKA (reference sequence). Deletions cut 7 bases from V and 5 bases from J, with 17 bases between. This CDR3 comprises 13 residues. CDR3 in amino acids: CSGALDGGETQYF. CDR3 DNA (partial): TGCAGTGGGGCTTTAGATGGGGGGGAGACC.

This clone was observed at least ten times. The CDR3 end is not reached by the read, which stops 3 residues before it; the germline J gene fills it in. The chain uses TRBV20-1 and TRBJ1-2, with D possibly matching TRBD1 (5 bases). Germline CDR1 reads DFQATT; CDR2 reads SNEGSKA (reference sequence). The CDR3 runs 14 residues. V dropped 4 bases and J dropped 1 base, with 13 bases sitting between them. The sequenced part of the CDR3 DNA is TGCAGTGCTACCAAGACGACAGTTAACTATGGC. This encodes CSATKTTVNYG. The full CDR3 is CSATKTTVNYGYTF.

This clone was observed a handful of times. The sequenced fragment ends 3 residues before the CDR3 boundary, so the rest is inferred from the germline J gene. V usage is TRBV18 and J usage is TRBJ1-2; 9 bases are shared with TRBD1. Unmatched junction bases numbered 7, after V lost 1 base and J lost 1 base. The CDR3 runs 17 residues. CDR1 KGHSH and CDR2 LQKENI come from the germline V gene. CDR3 loop: CASSPLTSGQGNYGYTF. The CDR3 bases that were read are TGTGCCAGCTCACCACTCACTTCGGGACAGGGTAACTATGGC.

In its sample, this clone was seen a few times. The sequenced part of the CDR3 DNA is TGTGCCAGCAGCCCCTTCGGACAGGGGGCGAATGAG. Protein sequence: CASSPFGQGANE. In full, the CDR3 reads CASSPFGQGANEQFF. This chain joins TRBV7-9 and TRBJ2-1; the match to TRBD1 covers 11 bases. The CDR3 end lies 3 residues beyond the end of the read and is filled in from the germline J gene. Germline CDR1 SEHNR, CDR2 FQNEAQ (reference sequence). This CDR3 is 15 amino acids long. J gave up 7 bases and V 5 bases, and 7 bases lay outside the gene matches.

This clone was found many times. The CDR3 is cut off 3 residues early in the read; its end comes from the germline J gene. The chain has TRBV5-1 and TRBJ1-1, with D possibly matching TRBD1 (5 bases). V was clipped by 0 bases and J by 1 base, with 7 bases between them. The CDR3 consists of 14 residues. Germline V gives CDR1 SGHRS, CDR2 YFSETQ. CDR3 DNA, as far as it was read: TGCGCCAGCAGCTTGGCCGGGGGGAACACTGAA. Translating gives CASSLAGGNTE. In full, the CDR3 reads CASSLAGGNTEAFF. Full variable domain (remainder filled in from reference TRBV5-1 and TRBJ1-1): KAGVTQTPRYLIKTRGQQVTLSCSPISGHRSVSWYQQTPGQGLQFLFEYFSETQRNKGNFPGRFSGRQFSNSRSEMNVSTLELGDSALYLCASSLAGGNTEAFFGQGTRLTVV.

As concerns this clone: With the read ending 3 residues before the CDR3 end, the germline J gene is used to fill in that end. The chain uses TRBV7-9 and TRBJ2-5, with D perhaps TRBD1 (6 bases). CDR3 size: 15 residues. Germline V gene data show CDR1 as SEHNR and CDR2 as FQNEAQ (reference sequence). V lost 5 bases and J lost 4, with 17 bases in between. CDR3 bases read: TGTGCCAGCAGCATCTACAGGGATTCGATAGAGACC. This sequence encodes CASSIYRDSIET. The CDR3 in its entirety is CASSIYRDSIETQYF. Filled out from reference TRBV7-9 and TRBJ2-5, the complete variable domain reads DTGVSQNPRHKITKRGQNVTFRCDPISEHNRLYWYRQTLGQGPEFLTYFQNEAQLEKSRLLSDRFSAERPKGSFSTLEIQRTEQGDSAMYLCASSIYRDSIETQYFGPGTRLLVL.

This clone is medium-sized in the sample. The DNA ends 3 residues before the CDR3 does, and the rest of the CDR3 is filled in from the germline J gene. The V and J genes are TRBV29-1 and TRBJ2-4; no clear D gene. CDR3 length: 13 amino acids. Germline V gene lookup returns CDR1 SQVTM and CDR2 ANQGSEA. Trimming shortened V by 3 bases and J by 8 bases, and 14 bases separated the two germline ends. The CDR3 protein is CSVEGRPCYIQYF. The CDR3 DNA, read in part, is TGCAGCGTTGAGGGCAGACCTTGCTACATT.

CDR3 DNA (partial): TGTGCCAGCTCACCACCCGCAAACAGGGGTTTCTACGAG. Translated, it gives CASSPPANRGFYE. The whole CDR3 sequence reads CASSPPANRGFYEQYF. The chain uses TRBV18 and TRBJ2-7, with 7 bases that match TRBD1. Coverage ceases 3 residues before the CDR3 finishes, and the germline J gene fills in the end. Germline V gene sequence: CDR1 KGHSH, CDR2 LQKENI. The V gene end was trimmed by 0 bases and the J gene end by 3 bases; junction bases not matched to a gene: 8. The CDR3 covers 16 residues.

By frequency in the sample, this clone is large. With the read ending 3 residues before the CDR3 end, the germline J gene is used to fill in that end. V usage is TRBV28 and J usage is TRBJ2-6; 8 bases fit TRBD1. Germline-derived CDR1 and CDR2 are MDHEN and SYDVKM. The CDR3 is 15 amino acids. J gave up 2 bases and V 6 bases, and 3 bases lay outside the gene matches. CDR3 bases read: TGTGCCAGCAGCCTGACAGGGGCTGGGGCCAACGTC. Amino acids: CASSLTGAGANV. The entire CDR3 is CASSLTGAGANVLTF. Variable domain in full (rest from reference TRBV28 and TRBJ2-6): DVKVTQSSRYLVKRTGEKVFLECVQDMDHENMFWYRQDPGLGLRLIYFSYDVKMKEKGDIPEGYSVSREKKERFSLILESASTNQTSMYLCASSLTGAGANVLTFGAGSRLTVL.

This clone was seen repeatedly, ten times or more. The read gets to within 3 residues of the CDR3 end, and the germline J gene fills in the rest. The genes are TRBV19 and TRBJ1-5; D is unresolved. The CDR3 spans 18 residues. CDR1 is LNHDA, CDR2 SQIVND, per germline (reference sequence). Trimming left V 5 bases short and J 4 bases short, with 24 bases between. CDR3 DNA (partial): TGTGCCAGTAGTGCCTCCCCAGGAGGCAGGTATGAGAATCAGCCC. Translated: CASSASPGGRYENQP. The complete CDR3 sequence is CASSASPGGRYENQPQHF. The full variable domain, with the rest looked up from reference TRBV19 and TRBJ1-5, is DGGITQSPKYLFRKEGQNVTLSCEQNLNHDAMYWYRQDPGQGLRLIYYSQIVNDFQKGDIAEGYSVSREKKESFPLTVTSAQKNPTAFYLCASSASPGGRYENQPQHFGDGTRLSIL.